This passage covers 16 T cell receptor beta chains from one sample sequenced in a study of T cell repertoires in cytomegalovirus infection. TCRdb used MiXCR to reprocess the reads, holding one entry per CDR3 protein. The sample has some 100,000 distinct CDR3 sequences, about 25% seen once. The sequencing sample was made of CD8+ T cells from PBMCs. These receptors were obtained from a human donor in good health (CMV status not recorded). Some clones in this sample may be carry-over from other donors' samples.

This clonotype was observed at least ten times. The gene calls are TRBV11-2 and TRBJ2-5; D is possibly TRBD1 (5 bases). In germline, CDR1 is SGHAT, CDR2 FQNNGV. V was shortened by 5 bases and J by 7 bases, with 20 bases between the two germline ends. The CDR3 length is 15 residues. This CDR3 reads CASSPKSDTSGTQYF. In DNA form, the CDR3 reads TGTGCCAGCAGCCCTAAGTCGGACACTTCGGGGACCCAGTACTTC. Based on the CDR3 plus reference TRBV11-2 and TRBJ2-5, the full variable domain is EAGVAQSPRYKIIEKRQSVAFWCNPISGHATLYWYQQILGQGPKLLIQFQNNGVVDDSQLPKDRFSAERLKGVDSTLKIQPAKLEDSAVYLCASSPKSDTSGTQYFGPGTRLLVL.

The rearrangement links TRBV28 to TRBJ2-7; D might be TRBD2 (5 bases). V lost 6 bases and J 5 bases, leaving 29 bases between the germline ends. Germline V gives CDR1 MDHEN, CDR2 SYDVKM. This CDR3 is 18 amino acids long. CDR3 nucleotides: TGTGCCAGCAGCTTAACCGGGATATCTTTCTCTTTTGGCGACGAGCAGTACTTC. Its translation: CASSLTGISFSFGDEQYF. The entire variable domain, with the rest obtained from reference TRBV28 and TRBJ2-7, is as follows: DVKVTQSSRYLVKRTGEKVFLECVQDMDHENMFWYRQDPGLGLRLIYFSYDVKMKEKGDIPEGYSVSREKKERFSLILESASTNQTSMYLCASSLTGISFSFGDEQYFGPGTRLTVT.

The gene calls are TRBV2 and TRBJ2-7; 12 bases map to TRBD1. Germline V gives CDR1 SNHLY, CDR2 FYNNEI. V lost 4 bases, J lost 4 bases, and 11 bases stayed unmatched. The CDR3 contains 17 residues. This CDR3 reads CASSGGQGAYYGYEQYF. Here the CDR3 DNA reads TGTGCCAGCAGTGGGGGACAGGGGGCATACTACGGATACGAGCAGTACTTC.

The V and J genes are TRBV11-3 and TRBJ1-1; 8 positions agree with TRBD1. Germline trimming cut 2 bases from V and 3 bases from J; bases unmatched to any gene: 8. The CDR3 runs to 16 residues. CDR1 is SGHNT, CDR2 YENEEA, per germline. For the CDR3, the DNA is TGTGCCAGCAGCTTACTCTGGACAGGGATGGACACTGAAGCTTTCTTT. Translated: CASSLLWTGMDTEAFF.

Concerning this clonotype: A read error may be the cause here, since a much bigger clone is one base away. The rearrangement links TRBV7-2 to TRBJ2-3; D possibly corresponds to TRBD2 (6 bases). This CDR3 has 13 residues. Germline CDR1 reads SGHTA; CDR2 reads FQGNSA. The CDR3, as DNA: TGTGCCAACAGCTCCGGAGCGGGAGATACGCAGTATTTT. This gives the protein CANSSGAGDTQYF.

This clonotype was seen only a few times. The CDR3 sequence: CASTDRFYNEQFF. CDR3 coding DNA: TGTGCCAGTACCGACAGGTTCTACAATGAGCAGTTCTTC. The V and J genes are TRBV2 and TRBJ2-1, with D possibly being TRBD1 (6 bases). The CDR3 covers 13 residues. The V end was cut by 9 bases, the J end by 3 bases, with 12 bases between. Germline V lookup: CDR1 SNHLY, CDR2 FYNNEI.

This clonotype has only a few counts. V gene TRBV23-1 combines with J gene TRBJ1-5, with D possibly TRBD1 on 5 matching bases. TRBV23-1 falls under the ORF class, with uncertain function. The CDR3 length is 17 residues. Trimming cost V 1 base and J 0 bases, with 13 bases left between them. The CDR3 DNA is TGCGCCAGCAGTCAATATGGACACACATATAGCAATCAGCCCCAGCATTTT. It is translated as CASSQYGHTYSNQPQHF.

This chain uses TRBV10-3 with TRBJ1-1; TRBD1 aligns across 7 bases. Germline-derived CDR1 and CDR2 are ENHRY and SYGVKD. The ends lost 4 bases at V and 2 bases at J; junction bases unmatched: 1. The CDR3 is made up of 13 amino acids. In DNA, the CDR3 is TGTGCCATCAGTGGGGACAGAAACACTGAAGCTTTCTTT. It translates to CAISGDRNTEAFF.

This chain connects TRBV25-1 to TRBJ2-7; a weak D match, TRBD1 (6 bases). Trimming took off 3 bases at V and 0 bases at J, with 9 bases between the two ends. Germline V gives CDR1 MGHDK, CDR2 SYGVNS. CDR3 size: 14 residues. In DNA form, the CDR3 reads TGTGCCAGCAGTGATACAGGGAACTCCTACGAGCAGTACTTC. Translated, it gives CASSDTGNSYEQYF.

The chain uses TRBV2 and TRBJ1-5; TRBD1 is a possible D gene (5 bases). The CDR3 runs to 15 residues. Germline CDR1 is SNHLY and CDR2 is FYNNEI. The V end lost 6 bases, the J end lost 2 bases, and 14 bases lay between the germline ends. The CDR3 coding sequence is TGTGCCAGCAGCAGGGAACGGTTGGGCAATCAGCCCCAGCATTTT. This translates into CASSRERLGNQPQHF.

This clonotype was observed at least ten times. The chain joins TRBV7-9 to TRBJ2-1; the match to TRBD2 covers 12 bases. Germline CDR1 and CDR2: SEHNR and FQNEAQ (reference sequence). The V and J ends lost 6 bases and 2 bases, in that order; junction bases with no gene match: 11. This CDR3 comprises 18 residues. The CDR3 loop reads CASRQGSSGRDTYNEQFF. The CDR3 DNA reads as TGTGCCAGCAGACAGGGATCTAGCGGGAGGGATACCTACAATGAGCAGTTCTTC.

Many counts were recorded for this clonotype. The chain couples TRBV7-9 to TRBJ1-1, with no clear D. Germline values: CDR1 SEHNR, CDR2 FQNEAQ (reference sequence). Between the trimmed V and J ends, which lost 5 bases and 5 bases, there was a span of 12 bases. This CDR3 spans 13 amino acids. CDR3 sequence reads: CASSPRSKTEAFF. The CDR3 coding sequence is TGTGCCAGCAGCCCCCGAAGTAAGACTGAAGCTTTCTTT.

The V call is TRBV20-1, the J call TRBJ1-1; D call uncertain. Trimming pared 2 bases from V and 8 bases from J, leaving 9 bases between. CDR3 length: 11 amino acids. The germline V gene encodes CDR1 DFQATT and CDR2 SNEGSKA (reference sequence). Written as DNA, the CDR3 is TGCAGTGCTAGACAGATAGGCGAAGCTTTCTTT. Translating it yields CSARQIGEAFF.

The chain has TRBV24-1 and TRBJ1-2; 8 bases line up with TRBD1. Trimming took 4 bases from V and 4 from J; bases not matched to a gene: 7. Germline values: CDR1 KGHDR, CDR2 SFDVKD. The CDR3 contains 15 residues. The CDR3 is CATSDTDRDVYGYTF. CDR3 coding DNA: TGTGCCACCAGTGACACGGACAGGGACGTCTATGGCTACACCTTC.

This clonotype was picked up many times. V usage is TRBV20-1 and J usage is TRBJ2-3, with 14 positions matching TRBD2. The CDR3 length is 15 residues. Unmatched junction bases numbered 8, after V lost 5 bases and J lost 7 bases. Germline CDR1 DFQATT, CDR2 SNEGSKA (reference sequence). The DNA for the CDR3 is TGCAGTGCTCCAACGACTAGCGGGAGGGAACATACGCAGTATTTT. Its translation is CSAPTTSGREHTQYF.

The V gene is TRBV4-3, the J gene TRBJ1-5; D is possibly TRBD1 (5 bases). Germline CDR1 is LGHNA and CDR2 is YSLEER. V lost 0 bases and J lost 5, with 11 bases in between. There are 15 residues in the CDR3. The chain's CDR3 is CASSQDVQGDQPQHF. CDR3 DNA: TGCGCCAGCAGCCAAGATGTGCAGGGTGATCAGCCCCAGCATTTT.